This T cell receptor beta chain emerged from a study of T and B cells in COVID-19 patients. Study-wide background: Most recovered patients had mild to moderate COVID-19 treated as outpatients. Of around 21 active-infection patients, some 18 carried comorbidities linked to unfavorable COVID-19 outcome.

This clonotype rates as medium-sized. The antigen is unknown. From blood, roughly 250-500 ng of genomic DNA served as TRB template. TRB rearrangements were amplified by multiplex PCR with BIOMED2 TRB-A/B primers. TCRdb re-called the multiplex PCR reads with MiXCR, one entry per CDR3 protein. Of about 16,000 distinct CDR3 sequences listed, about 30% are singletons. Whole-study findings and limits: Blood from mildly ill patients while symptomatic, and early samples from severe cases, were scarce. At recovery TRB diversity and richness exceeded healthy donors, after highly clonal active COVID-19 repertoires.

The CDR3 totals 13 residues. The germline V gene encodes CDR1 MNHNY and CDR2 SVGAGI (reference sequence). V was pared by 10 bases and J by 1 base, with 10 bases between. The sequence came from a human donor who had recovered from COVID-19. The chain links TRBV6-6 to TRBJ2-2; no definite D call. The sequencing sample was made of blood. CDR3 nucleotide sequence: TGTGCCATCTCGGACGGGAACACCGGGGAGCTGTTTTTT. Protein sequence: CAISDGNTGELFF.